The 5 T cell receptor beta chains in this list originate from one sample, sequenced in a study of CD8 T cells in Susac syndrome. A quantity of about 0.5 to 1 ug RNA underwent reverse transcription using random hexamers. TCRdb re-called the immunoSEQ multiplex PCR reads through MiXCR, storing one row per CDR3 protein. This sample carries 150,000 to 200,000 distinct CDR3 sequences, over 85% of them seen once, and the ten largest clones take approximately 0.14%. The sample consisted of CD4+ T cells from PBMCs. These receptors were taken from a human donor in good health.

This rearrangement joins TRBV20-1 to TRBJ1-1; maybe TRBD1 (5 bases). Germline loops: CDR1 DFQATT, CDR2 SNEGSKA (reference sequence). There are 15 residues in the CDR3. V lost 2 bases and J 3 bases, leaving 16 bases between the germline ends. The CDR3 reads CSARPRQRGDTEAFF. The CDR3 DNA sequence: TGCAGTGCTAGACCAAGACAGCGTGGAGACACTGAAGCTTTCTTT.

The J gene is TRBJ1-4, the V gene TRBV30; D is unclear. The CDR3 runs to 15 residues. V lost 0 bases and J 4 bases, leaving 12 bases between the germline ends. CDR1 and CDR2 (germline): GTSNPN, SVGIG (reference sequence). CDR3 in amino acids: CAWSVRGKDNEKLFF. The CDR3 DNA sequence: TGTGCCTGGAGTGTACGGGGAAAAGATAATGAAAAACTGTTTTTT.

J is TRBJ2-3 and V is TRBV2, with no clear D. With 7 bases removed from V and 0 bases from J, the gap between germline ends came to 11 bases. The CDR3 is made up of 14 amino acids. CDR1 and CDR2 from the germline V gene are SNHLY and FYNNEI. CDR3 loop: CASKESYSTDTQYF. CDR3 nucleotide sequence: TGTGCCAGCAAGGAAAGCTACAGCACAGATACGCAGTATTTT.

The V call is TRBV5-1, the J call TRBJ2-2; the D is unclear. The CDR3 is made up of 15 amino acids. Trimming stripped 4 bases from V and 5 bases from J, with 15 bases between. In germline, CDR1 is SGHRS, CDR2 YFSETQ. This chain's CDR3 is CASSPTSSITGELFF. The CDR3 bases are TGCGCCAGCAGCCCTACGTCGTCCATAACCGGGGAGCTGTTTTTT.

The chain uses TRBV12-3 or TRBV12-4 and TRBJ1-5; D possibly corresponds to TRBD1 (5 bases). The CDR3 runs to 14 residues. Trimming took 3 bases from V and 6 from J, leaving 12 bases between them. The CDR3 bases are TGTGCCAGCAGTTTTACGGGGGGTAGTCAGCCCCAGCATTTT. Translated: CASSFTGGSQPQHF.